Listed here are 28 T cell receptor beta chains from one sample, sequenced in a study of blood T cell repertoires in COVID-19. Assay: immunoSEQ multiplex PCR; the TCRdb copy retains only in-frame clones and omits some. The table lists tens of thousands of clones, around four fifths of them singletons. Sequenced input: peripheral blood. The receptor source for this set is a human donor in a cohort sampled during active COVID-19.

The chain combines TRBV5-6 with TRBJ2-3; 12 bases are shared with TRBD2. Germline lookup yields CDR1 SGHDT and CDR2 YYEEEE. This CDR3 has 16 residues. The junction had 6 bases not matched to a gene; V was cut back by 4 bases and J by 3 bases. CDR3 in amino acids: CASSAVTSGRTDTQYF. The CDR3 nucleotides read TGTGCCAGCAGCGCCGTGACTAGCGGGAGAACAGATACGCAGTATTTT.

V is TRBV19 and J is TRBJ1-2; D is unresolved. The V gene lost 4 bases and the J gene lost 4 bases, with 10 bases spanning the gap. Germline values: CDR1 LNHDA, CDR2 SQIVND (reference sequence). There are 13 residues in the CDR3. CDR3 coding DNA: TGTGCCAGTAGTAGGGAGAATCGCTATGGCTACACCTTC. Its translation: CASSRENRYGYTF.

This sequence joins TRBV11-3 and TRBJ2-4, with 12 bases lining up with TRBD2. Trimming cost V 0 bases and J 1 base; bases outside gene matches: 10. The CDR3 extends over 20 amino acids. CDR1 is SGHNT, CDR2 YENEEA, per germline. The DNA for the CDR3 is TGTGCCAGCAGCTTAGAATCGTCGCTAGCGGGAGGGCCGGCCAAAAACATTCAGTACTTC. This codes for CASSLESSLAGGPAKNIQYF.

The J gene is TRBJ1-2, the V gene TRBV5-6, with D possibly TRBD1 on 5 matching bases. This CDR3 is 14 amino acids long. Trimming removed 4 bases at V and 4 bases at J, with 14 bases between. CDR1 is SGHDT, CDR2 YYEEEE, per germline. The CDR3 sequence: CASSPPGLTYGYTF. The CDR3 nucleotides read TGTGCCAGCAGCCCTCCGGGACTGACCTATGGCTACACCTTC.

Regarding this clone: The identical CDR3 is also encoded by other nucleotide sequences in the sample. The chain couples TRBV2 to TRBJ2-3; possibly TRBD2 for D (6 bases). CDR3 length: 14 amino acids. The V end lost 4 bases, the J end lost 1 base, and 9 bases lay between the germline ends. Per germline, CDR1 SNHLY and CDR2 FYNNEI. In DNA, the CDR3 is TGTGCCAGCAGTGTGACGGGAGGCACAGATACGCAGTATTTT. Translating it yields CASSVTGGTDTQYF.

In nucleotides, the CDR3 is TGCAGTGCTAGCAGTGCCTACGAGCAGTACTTC. It specifies CSASSAYEQYF. V and J are TRBV20-1 and TRBJ2-7; D uncertain. Trimming stripped 3 bases from V and 2 bases from J, with 5 bases between. CDR1 is DFQATT, CDR2 SNEGSKA, per germline (reference sequence). CDR3 length equals 11 residues.

The rearrangement links TRBV3-1 (or the pseudogene TRBV3-2) to TRBJ2-7; D not resolved. This CDR3 contains 12 residues. Trimming left V 3 bases short and J 4 bases short, with 7 bases between. In germline, CDR1 is LGHDT, CDR2 YNNKEL (reference sequence). The CDR3 here is CASSQQKYEQYF. In nucleotides, the CDR3 is TGTGCCAGCAGCCAGCAGAAATACGAGCAGTACTTC.

The CDR3 coding sequence is TGCGCCAGCAGCTTGACAGTTGCAACTAATGAAAAACTGTTTTTT. The encoded protein is CASSLTVATNEKLFF. The chain couples TRBV5-1 to TRBJ1-4; no clear D gene. V was trimmed by 1 base and J by 0 bases, leaving 7 bases between them. This CDR3 region has 15 residues. Germline V CDR1 and CDR2: SGHRS, YFSETQ.

The V and J genes are TRBV7-9 and TRBJ1-1; D remains ambiguous. The CDR3 totals 13 residues. Germline CDR1 SEHNR, CDR2 FQNEAQ (reference sequence). Trimming took off 6 bases at V and 5 bases at J, with 13 bases between the two ends. The CDR3 nucleotides are TGTGCCAGCAGTTCGAGACGGGTTACTGAAGCTTTCTTT. Its protein is CASSSRRVTEAFF.

V and J are TRBV5-1 and TRBJ2-1; 9 nucleotides agree with TRBD2. CDR1 is SGHRS, CDR2 YFSETQ, per germline. After removal of 1 base from V and 7 bases from J, the junction contained 9 bases not matched to a gene. The CDR3 is 16 amino acids. The CDR3 protein is CASSLTPSGISNEQFF. CDR3 sequence (DNA): TGCGCCAGCAGCTTGACGCCTAGCGGGATAAGTAATGAGCAGTTCTTC. The full variable domain, with the rest looked up from reference TRBV5-1 and TRBJ2-1, is KAGVTQTPRYLIKTRGQQVTLSCSPISGHRSVSWYQQTPGQGLQFLFEYFSETQRNKGNFPGRFSGRQFSNSRSEMNVSTLELGDSALYLCASSLTPSGISNEQFFGPGTRLTVL.

V usage is TRBV25-1 and J usage is TRBJ2-1, with D perhaps TRBD1 (6 bases). Trimming removed 3 bases at V and 5 bases at J, with 20 bases between. CDR3 length: 17 residues. Germline V gene data show CDR1 as MGHDK and CDR2 as SYGVNS. Here the CDR3 reads CASSDQGGTRHDNEQFF. The DNA for the CDR3 is TGTGCCAGCAGTGACCAGGGTGGGACACGACACGACAATGAGCAGTTCTTC.

This clone was detected only a few times. The V gene is TRBV24-1, the J gene TRBJ2-5; 10 nucleotides align to TRBD1. Germline V gene sequence: CDR1 KGHDR, CDR2 SFDVKD. V shed 4 bases, J shed 2 bases, and the junction held 6 bases outside the gene matches. The CDR3 length is 16 residues. CDR3 DNA: TGTGCCACCAGTGACAGGGACAGGGGATTTCAAGAGACCCAGTACTTC. This translates into CATSDRDRGFQETQYF.

V gene TRBV5-1 combines with J gene TRBJ2-5, with D unclear. CDR1 and CDR2 from the germline V gene are SGHRS and YFSETQ. This CDR3 is built from 13 residues. V lost 2 bases and J 2 bases, leaving 7 bases between the germline ends. The CDR3 spells CASSFRVQETQYF. The CDR3 DNA sequence: TGCGCCAGCAGCTTCCGAGTGCAAGAGACCCAGTACTTC.

The table lists this clone with a few counts. The CDR3 coding sequence is TGTGCCAGCTCACCGGGAACAGGGGACGAGCAGTACTTC. Its translation is CASSPGTGDEQYF. The chain carries TRBV18 and TRBJ2-7; TRBD1 matches at 7 bases. J gave up 5 bases and V 3 bases, and 4 bases lay outside the gene matches. This CDR3 region has 13 residues. CDR1 KGHSH and CDR2 LQKENI come from the germline V gene.

The gene calls are TRBV5-1 and TRBJ2-1, with D perhaps matching TRBD2 (6 bases). Germline CDR1 reads SGHRS; CDR2 reads YFSETQ. CDR3 length: 15 amino acids. The V end lost 3 bases, the J end lost 6 bases, and 16 bases lay between the germline ends. The CDR3 coding sequence is TGCGCCAGCAGCTGGGGAAACCGGGAGCGCAATGAGCAGTTCTTC. It translates to CASSWGNRERNEQFF.

This sequence joins TRBV5-6 and TRBJ1-3; D is uncertain. The V gene lost 1 base and the J gene lost 4 bases, with 12 bases spanning the gap. Germline V gene lookup returns CDR1 SGHDT and CDR2 YYEEEE. The CDR3 has 15 residues. CDR3 protein: CASSLFREPGNTIYF. The CDR3 DNA sequence: TGTGCCAGCAGCTTGTTCCGGGAGCCGGGAAACACCATATATTTT.

The chain employs TRBV6-4 and TRBJ1-5; 7 nucleotides agree with TRBD1. Germline CDR1 reads MRHNA; CDR2 reads SNTAGT. J gave up 5 bases and V 4 bases, and 14 bases lay outside the gene matches. The CDR3 runs to 17 residues. CDR3 protein: CASSAQGEYTTYQPQHF. The CDR3 DNA reads TGTGCCAGCAGTGCTCAGGGGGAATACACCACTTATCAGCCCCAGCATTTT.

The rearrangement links TRBV7-2 to TRBJ2-3; perhaps TRBD1 as D (6 bases). The CDR3 sequence is 13 residues long. Germline CDR1 SGHTA, CDR2 FQGNSA. V lost 5 bases to trimming and J lost 4 bases, with 10 bases between them. CDR3 nucleotides: TGTGCCAGCAGCACCAGGGGAGCAGATACGCAGTATTTT. Its protein is CASSTRGADTQYF. The whole variable domain, remainder taken from reference TRBV7-2 and TRBJ2-3, is GAGVSQSPSNKVTEKGKDVELRCDPISGHTALYWYRQSLGQGLEFLIYFQGNSAPDKSGLPSDRFSAERTGGSVSTLTIQRTQQEDSAVYLCASSTRGADTQYFGPGTRLTVL.

This clone is a singleton in its sample. The rearrangement joins TRBV28 to TRBJ1-5; no firm D call. The CDR3 is made up of 16 amino acids. Trimming pared 7 bases from V and 4 bases from J, leaving 20 bases between. Germline V gene lookup returns CDR1 MDHEN and CDR2 SYDVKM. The CDR3, as DNA: TGTGCCAGCACCGTTAACGGTCCCTCCGGGAATCAGCCCCAGCATTTT. It yields the protein CASTVNGPSGNQPQHF.

The J gene is TRBJ1-6, the V gene TRBV5-1, with D tentatively TRBD1 (6 bases). Germline assignment: CDR1 SGHRS and CDR2 YFSETQ. The V end lost 1 base, the J end lost 6 bases, and 11 bases lay between the germline ends. The CDR3 covers 15 residues. This CDR3 is CASSLSQGSNSPLHF. The CDR3 coding sequence is TGCGCCAGCAGCTTGTCCCAGGGGAGTAATTCACCCCTCCACTTT.

The chain has TRBV30 and TRBJ1-6; D call uncertain. Germline V gives CDR1 GTSNPN, CDR2 SVGIG (reference sequence). V was shortened by 1 base and J by 7 bases, with 11 bases between the two germline ends. This CDR3 contains 14 residues. CDR3 loop: CAWSGGFRNSPLHF. The CDR3 DNA is TGTGCCTGGAGTGGAGGGTTTCGGAATTCACCCCTCCACTTT. Variable domain in full (rest from reference TRBV30 and TRBJ1-6): SQTIHQWPATLVQPVGSPLSLECTVEGTSNPNLYWYRQAAGRGLQLLFYSVGIGQISSEVPQNLSASRPQDRQFILSSKKLLLSDSGFYLCAWSGGFRNSPLHFGNGTRLTVT.

The V gene is TRBV10-2, the J gene TRBJ2-7, with 7 positions matching TRBD1. V gave up 8 bases and J gave up 2 bases; unmatched junction bases: 6. The CDR3 is 13 amino acids. CDR1 and CDR2 (germline): WSHSY, SAAADI. The CDR3 bases are TGCGCCAGCCAAAGAGGGACAGCCTACGAGCAGTACTTC. This codes for CASQRGTAYEQYF.

This clone appeared a few times. This sequence joins TRBV7-8 and TRBJ2-7; D is unclear. CDR3 length: 13 residues. CDR1 SGHVS and CDR2 FQNEAQ come from the germline V gene. The V end lost 5 bases, the J end lost 4 bases, and 12 bases lay between the germline ends. In nucleotides, the CDR3 is TGTGCCAGCAGCCCTAGTCCGGGTTACGAGCAGTACTTC. Protein sequence: CASSPSPGYEQYF.

The V call is TRBV30, the J call TRBJ1-6; 11 bases are a match to TRBD1. V lost 2 bases, J lost 0 bases, and 9 bases stayed unmatched. The CDR3 is 19 residues long. The germline gives CDR1 GTSNPN, CDR2 SVGIG (reference sequence). The CDR3: CAWSQPGQGGFSYNSPLHF. The CDR3 DNA follows: TGTGCCTGGAGTCAACCGGGACAGGGGGGCTTCTCCTATAATTCACCCCTCCACTTT.

This chain connects TRBV9 to TRBJ2-1; maybe TRBD2 (5 bases). V dropped 4 bases and J dropped 2 bases, with 19 bases sitting between them. This CDR3 has 17 residues. The germline CDR1 and CDR2 sequences are SGDLS and YYNGEE. The CDR3 DNA sequence: TGTGCCAGCAGCCCCAGTTTAAGTTCGGGAACCTACAATGAGCAGTTCTTC. It encodes CASSPSLSSGTYNEQFF.

The CDR3 DNA is TGCGCCAGCAGCCATCCAGGGGGCAACTCCTACGAGCAGTACTTC. Encoded protein: CASSHPGGNSYEQYF. This sequence joins TRBV4-1 and TRBJ2-7, with 8 positions matching TRBD1. CDR3 length: 15 residues. The junction had 4 bases not matched to a gene; V was cut back by 3 bases and J by 0 bases. Germline assignment: CDR1 MGHRA and CDR2 YSYEKL.

This clone was seen just once. In DNA, the CDR3 is TGTGCCAGCAGTGATGGGACAGGCAATCAGCCCCAGCATTTT. Protein: CASSDGTGNQPQHF. The chain is built from TRBV28 and TRBJ1-5; 7 nucleotides match TRBD1. Trimming removed 5 bases from V and 2 bases from J; junction bases left unmatched: 3. Germline V gene sequence: CDR1 MDHEN, CDR2 SYDVKM. The CDR3 loop spans 14 amino acids.

This sequence joins TRBV7-3 and TRBJ2-3, with TRBD2 matching over 7 bases. The V and J ends lost 5 bases and 0 bases, in that order; junction bases with no gene match: 5. In germline, CDR1 is SGHTA, CDR2 FQGTGA. The CDR3 contains 15 residues. CDR3 amino acids: CASSQTSASTDTQYF. CDR3 DNA: TGTGCCAGCAGCCAAACTAGCGCTAGCACAGATACGCAGTATTTT.